This T cell receptor beta chain was identified in a study of blood T cell repertoires in COVID-19. V lost 9 bases and J lost 6; bases outside the gene matches: 7. The CDR3 loop spans 13 amino acids. The germline V gene has CDR1 MNHEY and CDR2 SMNVEV (reference sequence). Donors were grouped by their self-reported clinical history. Repertoires were generated with immunoSEQ multiplex PCR, while TCRdb's copy carries only in-frame clones and drops some. The sample has some 330,000 clones, around 87% seen once. The TCR comes from a man aged 40-55 years in a cohort exposed to, infected with or recovered from COVID-19 (not recorded which). The source material was PBMCs or T cells enriched from blood (not recorded which). V and J are TRBV27 and TRBJ2-1, with 8 bases matching TRBD2. In DNA, the CDR3 is TGTGCCAGTAAAAGACTAGCGTCCAATGAGCAGTTCTTC. Translated: CASKRLASNEQFF.